This T cell receptor beta chain is drawn from a study of type 1 regulatory T cells. About the study: An in vitro protocol generated T-allo10, a Tr1-enriched, alloantigen-specific CD4 T cell product.

The germline gives CDR1 DFQATT, CDR2 SNEGSKA (reference sequence). V gave up 2 bases and J gave up 3 bases, with 10 bases separating them. This CDR3 has 14 residues. About this clonotype: Its cognate antigen is unknown.

Findings and caveats of the study: Tr1 cells had a more restricted TCR repertoire than non-Tr1 cells.

Each CDR3 protein gets one entry after TCRdb re-called the reads with MiXCR. The data contain around 64,000 distinct CDR3 sequences, 20% to 25% of them singletons. The sequence came from a human donor in good health. The sample taken for sequencing was cultured type 1 regulatory T (Tr1) cells, either the whole culture or a sorted fraction (not recorded which). The genes are TRBV20-1 and TRBJ2-2; D perhaps matches TRBD1 (5 bases). In DNA, the CDR3 is TGCAGTGCTAGAAAGCAGGGTTACACCGGGGAGCTGTTTTTT. It yields the protein CSARKQGYTGELFF.